This TCR beta chain comes out of a study of graft-versus-host responses after intestinal transplantation. Comment on this clone: The target antigen is unknown.

Repertoires were generated with immunoSEQ multiplex PCR, while TCRdb's copy carries only in-frame clones and drops some. The sample holds approximately 68,000 clones, around 87% seen once. Germline-derived CDR1 and CDR2 are MNHEY and SVGAGI. CDR3 length equals 15 residues. Losses at the gene ends were 6 bases for V and 0 bases for J; bases not matched to a gene: 5. The sample was unstimulated CD8+ T cells sorted from spleen or lymph node cells, taken before transplant. The chain joins TRBV6-5 to TRBJ1-5; 7 nucleotides agree with TRBD1. The sequence came from a human donor who was the organ donor for an intestinal transplant. The CDR3 nucleotides read TGTGCCAGCAGCCCGGGACAGTATAGCAATCAGCCCCAGCATTTT. It encodes CASSPGQYSNQPQHF.